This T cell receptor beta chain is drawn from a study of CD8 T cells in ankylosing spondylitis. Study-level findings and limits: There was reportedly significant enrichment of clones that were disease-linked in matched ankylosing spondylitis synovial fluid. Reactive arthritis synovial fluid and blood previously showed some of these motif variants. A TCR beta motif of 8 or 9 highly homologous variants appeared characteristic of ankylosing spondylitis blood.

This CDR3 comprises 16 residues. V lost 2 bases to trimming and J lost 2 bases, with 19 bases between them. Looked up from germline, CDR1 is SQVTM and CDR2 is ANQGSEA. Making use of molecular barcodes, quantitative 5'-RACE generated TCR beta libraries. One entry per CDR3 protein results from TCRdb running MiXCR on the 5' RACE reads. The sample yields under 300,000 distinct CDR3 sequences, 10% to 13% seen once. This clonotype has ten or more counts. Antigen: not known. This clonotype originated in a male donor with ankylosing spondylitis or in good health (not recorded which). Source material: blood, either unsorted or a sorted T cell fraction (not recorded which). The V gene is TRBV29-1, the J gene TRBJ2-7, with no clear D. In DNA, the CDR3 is TGCAGCGTTGAATCCCCAGACCTAGACGGAGCCTACGAGCAGTACTTC. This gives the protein CSVESPDLDGAYEQYF.